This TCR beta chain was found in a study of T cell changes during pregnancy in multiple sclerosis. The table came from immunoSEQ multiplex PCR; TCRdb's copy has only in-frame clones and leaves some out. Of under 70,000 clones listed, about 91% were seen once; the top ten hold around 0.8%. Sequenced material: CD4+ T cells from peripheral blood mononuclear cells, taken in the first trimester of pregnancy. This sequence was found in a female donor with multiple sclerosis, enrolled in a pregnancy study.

The CDR3 nucleotides are TGTGCCAGCAGCTTAGGGACAGGGGACGTCAGCAATCAGCCCCAGCATTTT. Its protein is CASSLGTGDVSNQPQHF. The gene calls are TRBV11-2 and TRBJ1-5; 9 nucleotides line up with TRBD1. V lost 1 base to trimming and J lost 1 base; unmatched junction nucleotides: 5. CDR3 length: 17 amino acids. CDR1 and CDR2 from the germline V gene are SGHAT and FQNNGV. The whole variable domain, filled in from reference TRBV11-2 and TRBJ1-5, reads EAGVAQSPRYKIIEKRQSVAFWCNPISGHATLYWYQQILGQGPKLLIQFQNNGVVDDSQLPKDRFSAERLKGVDSTLKIQPAKLEDSAVYLCASSLGTGDVSNQPQHFGDGTRLSIL.